This passage covers 18 T cell receptor beta chains from one sample sequenced in a study of blood T cell repertoires in COVID-19. Only in-frame clones appear in the TCRdb table, and some are missing; sequencing was by immunoSEQ multiplex PCR. Here the sample spans 95,000 to 110,000 clones, about 92% being singletons. The specimen sequenced was peripheral blood. These TCRs come from a woman at least 80 years old in a cohort sampled during active COVID-19.

The chain joins TRBV6-1 to TRBJ1-2; D gene ambiguous. The V end was cut by 2 bases, the J end by 1 base, with 11 bases between. Germline loops: CDR1 MNHNS, CDR2 SASEGT. The CDR3 runs to 15 residues. CDR3 sequence: CASSETKGGNYGYTF. The CDR3 region has the DNA TGTGCCAGCAGTGAAACTAAGGGAGGTAACTATGGCTACACCTTC.

The J gene is TRBJ1-6, the V gene TRBV11-2, with 7 nucleotides matching TRBD1. V was clipped by 1 base and J by 10 bases; unmatched bases: 4. CDR3 length equals 14 residues. Germline CDR1 reads SGHAT; CDR2 reads FQNNGV. The DNA for the CDR3 is TGTGCCAGCAGCTTAGGGGACAGACGGTCACCCCTCCACTTT. Its translation is CASSLGDRRSPLHF.

The CDR3 loop is CASSLDGTSSYEQYF. CDR3 sequence (DNA): TGTGCCAGCAGCTTAGATGGGACTAGCTCCTACGAGCAGTACTTC. The chain combines TRBV7-2 with TRBJ2-7; 8 positions match TRBD2. The trim removed 1 base at V and 0 bases at J, leaving 2 bases unmatched. Germline loops: CDR1 SGHTA, CDR2 FQGNSA. This CDR3 is built from 15 residues. The full variable domain, its missing parts supplied by reference TRBV7-2 and TRBJ2-7, is GAGVSQSPSNKVTEKGKDVELRCDPISGHTALYWYRQSLGQGLEFLIYFQGNSAPDKSGLPSDRFSAERTGGSVSTLTIQRTQQEDSAVYLCASSLDGTSSYEQYFGPGTRLTVT.

The chain combines TRBV6-2 or TRBV6-3 with TRBJ2-2; tentatively, D is TRBD1 (6 bases). The V gene lost 4 bases and the J gene lost 6 bases, with 21 bases spanning the gap. This CDR3 is built from 17 residues. The germline CDR1 and CDR2 sequences are MNHEY and SVGEGT. CDR3 sequence: CASSWPELGGLPGELFF. The DNA for the CDR3 is TGTGCCAGCAGTTGGCCCGAGTTAGGGGGTCTACCCGGGGAGCTGTTTTTT.

V gene TRBV3-1 (or the pseudogene TRBV3-2) combines with J gene TRBJ2-2, with 10 positions matching TRBD1. After removal of 4 bases from V and 5 bases from J, the junction contained 7 bases not matched to a gene. The germline V gene encodes CDR1 LGHDT and CDR2 YNNKEL (reference sequence). This CDR3 is 16 amino acids long. CDR3 amino acids: CASSLPGTGVTGELFF. The CDR3 coding sequence is TGTGCCAGCAGCCTTCCCGGGACAGGGGTAACCGGGGAGCTGTTTTTT.

This chain connects TRBV6-6 to TRBJ2-1; weak D call: TRBD2 (5 bases). Germline CDR1 and CDR2: MNHNY and SVGAGI (reference sequence). The length of the CDR3 is 15 residues. V gave up 6 bases and J gave up 2 bases, with 14 bases separating them. The CDR3 sequence is CASRRPEVTYNEQFF. CDR3 nucleotides: TGTGCCAGCAGACGCCCGGAGGTAACCTACAATGAGCAGTTCTTC.

This sequence joins TRBV5-6 and TRBJ2-2, with 7 nucleotides matching TRBD1. J gave up 5 bases and V 3 bases, and 10 bases lay outside the gene matches. This CDR3 spans 16 amino acids. Germline CDR1 and CDR2: SGHDT and YYEEEE. The CDR3 protein is CASSSRTGSQTGELFF. DNA of the CDR3: TGTGCCAGCAGCTCGCGGACAGGAAGTCAAACCGGGGAGCTGTTTTTT.

J is TRBJ1-2 and V is TRBV27; 11 bases match TRBD1. Germline values: CDR1 MNHEY, CDR2 SMNVEV (reference sequence). There are 15 residues in the CDR3. The J segment lost 2 bases and the V segment lost 5 bases, leaving 4 bases of the junction unmatched. The CDR3 DNA sequence: TGTGCCAGCAGTCTGGGGACAGGGGGAAACTATGGCTACACCTTC. Its protein is CASSLGTGGNYGYTF.

This clone was detected once. This rearrangement joins TRBV30 to TRBJ2-1; TRBD1 aligns across 7 bases. V shed 2 bases, J shed 15 bases, and the junction held 13 bases outside the gene matches. The germline V gene has CDR1 GTSNPN and CDR2 SVGIG (reference sequence). The CDR3 has 13 residues. CDR3 bases: TGTGCCTGGAGTCCTGGACAGGTACCAATGGGGTTCTTC. It encodes CAWSPGQVPMGFF.

The chain is built from TRBV21-1 and TRBJ2-7; TRBD1, the D gene given by the table, was not confirmed from the DNA. TRBV21-1 corresponds to a pseudogene. The CDR3 contains 14 residues. The CDR3 DNA is TGTGCCAGCAGCAACGGACAGGAGGCCTACGAGCAGTACTTC. This translates into CASSNGQEAYEQYF.

The chain recombines TRBV27 with TRBJ2-3; tentative D call: TRBD2 (6 bases). The V end lost 6 bases, the J end lost 5 bases, and 12 bases lay between the germline ends. Germline values: CDR1 MNHEY, CDR2 SMNVEV (reference sequence). This CDR3 spans 13 amino acids. CDR3 nucleotide sequence: TGTGCCAGCAGCACCGCGGGGCTAGATACGCAGTATTTT. This sequence encodes CASSTAGLDTQYF.

The genes are TRBV3-1 (or the pseudogene TRBV3-2) and TRBJ2-5; 10 bases are shared with TRBD2. Unmatched junction bases numbered 5, after V lost 7 bases and J lost 3 bases. The germline CDR1 and CDR2 sequences are LGHDT and YNNKEL (reference sequence). The CDR3 extends over 14 amino acids. CDR3 in amino acids: CASTSSGGKETQYF. In DNA form, the CDR3 reads TGTGCCAGCACCTCTAGCGGGGGAAAAGAGACCCAGTACTTC.

The CDR3 DNA sequence: TGTGCCACCAGTAGGGTTGGGGGGGATGAGCAGTTCTTC. Its protein product is CATSRVGGDEQFF. The chain links TRBV24-1 to TRBJ2-1; TRBD2 aligns across 7 bases. With 6 bases clipped from V and 8 bases from J, the junction kept 6 bases outside the gene matches. Per germline, CDR1 KGHDR and CDR2 SFDVKD. This CDR3 has 13 residues.

The chain has TRBV5-4 and TRBJ1-2, with 7 bases identical to TRBD1. CDR1 and CDR2 from the germline V gene are SGHNT and YYREEE (reference sequence). The trim removed 3 bases at V and 3 bases at J, leaving 8 bases unmatched. There are 15 residues in the CDR3. CDR3 sequence reads: CASSSSGGRDYGYTF. The CDR3 nucleotides are TGTGCCAGCAGCTCCTCAGGGGGAAGGGACTATGGCTACACCTTC.

The chain combines TRBV5-6 with TRBJ1-6, with TRBD1 matching over 9 bases. With 6 bases clipped from V and 7 bases from J, the junction kept 2 bases outside the gene matches. CDR3 size: 13 residues. From germline, CDR1 is SGHDT and CDR2 YYEEEE. CDR3 sequence: CASKGTGNSPLHF. The DNA of the CDR3 is TGTGCCAGCAAAGGGACAGGGAATTCACCCCTCCACTTT. The full variable domain, completed using reference TRBV5-6 and TRBJ1-6, is DAGVTQSPTHLIKTRGQQVTLRCSPKSGHDTVSWYQQALGQGPQFIFQYYEEEERQRGNFPDRFSGHQFPNYSSELNVNALLLGDSALYLCASKGTGNSPLHFGNGTRLTVT.

The chain links TRBV6-4 to TRBJ2-7; D not resolved. Trimming cost V 11 bases and J 4 bases, with 18 bases left between them. The CDR3 is made up of 13 amino acids. Germline CDR1 reads MRHNA; CDR2 reads SNTAGT. Here the CDR3 reads CAPTRRPPYEQYF. As DNA, the CDR3 is TGTGCCCCCACCCGGAGACCTCCGTACGAGCAGTACTTC.

The genes are TRBV4-1 and TRBJ2-1; 9 positions match TRBD1. From germline, CDR1 is MGHRA and CDR2 YSYEKL. The V gene end was trimmed by 0 bases and the J gene end by 4 bases; junction bases not matched to a gene: 10. The CDR3 is 18 amino acids. CDR3 loop: CASSQDRRDRVLYNEQFF. CDR3 nucleotides: TGCGCCAGCAGCCAAGATCGCCGGGACAGGGTGTTATACAATGAGCAGTTCTTC.

The chain has TRBV9 and TRBJ1-5; 10 bases match TRBD1. The CDR3 runs to 15 residues. The V gene's germline CDR1 is SGDLS and CDR2 YYNGEE. J gave up 4 bases and V 4 bases, and 5 bases lay outside the gene matches. CDR3 residues: CASSPTGQGNQPQHF. As DNA, the CDR3 is TGTGCCAGCAGCCCAACGGGACAGGGGAATCAGCCCCAGCATTTT.